This TCR beta chain was obtained from a study of blood T cell repertoires in COVID-19 (dated by TCRdb to 2019 to 2021). A note on the overall study: Samples from collaborators originated in the United States, Italy and Spain and spanned both the acute and convalescent phases of COVID-19. The material from the prospective study consisted of cDNA or gDNA derived from T cells, B-cell-depleted T cells, or PBMCs. The dataset comprised deeply sampled blood TCRbeta repertoires from subjects exposed to, actively infected with, or recovered from COVID-19. A freely available public database, intended as a resource for researchers studying the immune response to SARS-CoV-2, is where the repertoires were released. Samples were obtained from the ongoing ImmuneRACE study (first 160 participants) and from 950 to 1,500 subjects provided by 6 global collaborators. A de-identified subject ID, COVID-19 status, age in years and sex were almost always included in the sample metadata. Where available, HLA class I and class II types were obtained from metadata supplied by the sample provider rather than from assay-based typing. Broader findings and caveats from the paper: Clinical and demographic metadata were provided uncurated, with the amount varying by source and participant.

For this clone: Its recognized antigen is unknown. Base qualities are not recorded, but no much larger clone differs from it by a single base.

Trimming costs V 4 bases and J 3 bases, and their ends lie 10 bases apart. The CDR3 spans 14 residues, from the cysteine through the phenylalanine. The entry retains the CDR3 DNA only, 42 bases that are in frame from base 1. The CDR1 and CDR2 encoded by the germline V gene (reference sequence) are MNHEY and SMNVEV. TCRbeta CDR3 regions were amplified from genomic DNA using the immunoSEQ Assay, a bias-controlled multiplex PCR. Per the source publication's procedure: Within the assay, amplification of reference gene primers was used to estimate how many nucleated cells each sample contained. Sequence reads were collapsed and filtered to measure the absolute abundance of every unique TCRbeta CDR3 rearrangement. For each sample, productive Simpson clonality was calculated as the square root of Simpson's diversity index across productive rearrangements. TCRdb holds this immuneACCESS table with in-frame rearrangements only. Some clones are missing; in checked studies, unresolved V genes explain under half, and the rest has no known cause. V and J calls and clone size are given by that table; D and trimming were obtained from the DNA. This sample gives about 97,000 clones in total; around 90% of them show up just once. The biggest ten clones account for around 2.9% of the sample.

The collaborating institutions used their own protocols to collect whole blood in K2EDTA tubes. Collaborator samples were shipped for TCRbeta analysis as frozen whole blood, isolated PBMCs, or DNA extracted from either sample type. The chain was built from TRBV27 and TRBJ1-5; no D gene is confidently identified. The source is a man aged 50-60 years with active or convalescent COVID-19. The sequenced material came from peripheral blood. The nucleotide sequence is given as TGTGCCAGCAGTTCGCCGGGGAACAATCAGCCCCAGCATTTT. This sequence encodes CASSSPGNNQPQHF.